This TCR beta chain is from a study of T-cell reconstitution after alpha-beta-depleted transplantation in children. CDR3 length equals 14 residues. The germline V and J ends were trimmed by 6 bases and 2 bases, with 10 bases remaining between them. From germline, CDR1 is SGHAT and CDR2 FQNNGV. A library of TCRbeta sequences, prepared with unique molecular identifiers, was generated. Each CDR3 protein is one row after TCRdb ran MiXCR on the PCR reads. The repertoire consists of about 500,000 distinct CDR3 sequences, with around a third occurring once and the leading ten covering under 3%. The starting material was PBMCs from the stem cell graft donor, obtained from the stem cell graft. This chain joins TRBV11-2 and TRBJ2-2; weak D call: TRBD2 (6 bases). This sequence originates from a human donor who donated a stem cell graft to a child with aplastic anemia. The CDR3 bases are TGTGCCAGCAGAACGGGAGATAACACCGGGGAGCTGTTTTTT. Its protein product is CASRTGDNTGELFF.